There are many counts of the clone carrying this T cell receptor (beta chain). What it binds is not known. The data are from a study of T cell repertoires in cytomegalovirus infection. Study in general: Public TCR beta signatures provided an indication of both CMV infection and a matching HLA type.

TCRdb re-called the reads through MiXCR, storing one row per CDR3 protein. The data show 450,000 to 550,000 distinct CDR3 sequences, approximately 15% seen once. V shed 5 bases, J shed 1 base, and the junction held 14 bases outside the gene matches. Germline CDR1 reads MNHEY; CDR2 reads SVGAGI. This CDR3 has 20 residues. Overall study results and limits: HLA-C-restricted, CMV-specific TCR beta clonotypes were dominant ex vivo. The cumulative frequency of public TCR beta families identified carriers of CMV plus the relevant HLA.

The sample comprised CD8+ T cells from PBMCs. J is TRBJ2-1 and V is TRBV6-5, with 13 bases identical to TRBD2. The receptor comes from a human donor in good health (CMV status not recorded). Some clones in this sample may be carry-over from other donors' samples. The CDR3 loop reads CASSISGGLAGVGSYNEQFF. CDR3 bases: TGTGCCAGCAGTATCTCAGGTGGACTAGCGGGAGTAGGTTCCTACAATGAGCAGTTCTTC.